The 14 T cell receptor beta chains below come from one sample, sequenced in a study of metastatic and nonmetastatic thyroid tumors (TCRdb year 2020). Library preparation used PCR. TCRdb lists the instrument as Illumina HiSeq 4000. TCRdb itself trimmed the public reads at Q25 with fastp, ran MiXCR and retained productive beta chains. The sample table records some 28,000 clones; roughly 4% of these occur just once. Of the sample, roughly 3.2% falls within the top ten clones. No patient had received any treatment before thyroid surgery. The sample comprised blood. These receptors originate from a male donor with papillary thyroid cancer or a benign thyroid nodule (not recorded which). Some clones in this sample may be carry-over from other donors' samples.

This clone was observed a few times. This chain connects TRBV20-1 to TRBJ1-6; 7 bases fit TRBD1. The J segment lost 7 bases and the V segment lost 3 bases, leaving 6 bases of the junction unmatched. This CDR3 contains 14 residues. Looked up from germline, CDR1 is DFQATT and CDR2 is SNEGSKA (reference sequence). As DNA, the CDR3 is TGCAGTGCTAGTCAGGGACAGCAAAATTCACCCCTCCACTTT. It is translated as CSASQGQQNSPLHF.

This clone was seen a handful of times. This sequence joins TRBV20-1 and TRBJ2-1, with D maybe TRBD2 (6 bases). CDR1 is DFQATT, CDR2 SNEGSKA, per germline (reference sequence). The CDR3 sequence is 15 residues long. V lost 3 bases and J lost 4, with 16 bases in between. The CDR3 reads CSASSGDSAYNEQFF. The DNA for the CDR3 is TGCAGTGCTAGTTCGGGGGACTCGGCTTACAATGAGCAGTTCTTC.

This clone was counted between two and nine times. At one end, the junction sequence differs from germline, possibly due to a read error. The CDR3 region has the DNA TGTGCCAGCACTTTCTCGACCGCGGATGAACAGATCTTC. Protein sequence: CASTFSTADEQIF. This chain joins TRBV28 and TRBJ2-1; D gene ambiguous. CDR3 length: 13 residues. Germline CDR1 reads MDHEN; CDR2 reads SYDVKM.

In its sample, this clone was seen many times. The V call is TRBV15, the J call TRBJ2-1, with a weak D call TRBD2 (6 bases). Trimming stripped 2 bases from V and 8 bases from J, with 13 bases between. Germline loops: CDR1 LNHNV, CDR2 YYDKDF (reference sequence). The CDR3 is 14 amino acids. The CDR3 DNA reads TGTGCCACCAGCAGATCCGCGGGGCCCGATGAGCAGTTCTTC. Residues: CATSRSAGPDEQFF.

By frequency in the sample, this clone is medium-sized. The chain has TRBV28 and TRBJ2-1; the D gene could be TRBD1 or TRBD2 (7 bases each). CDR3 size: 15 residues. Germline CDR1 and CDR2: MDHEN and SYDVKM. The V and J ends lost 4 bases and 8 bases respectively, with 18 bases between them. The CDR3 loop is CASSSDDREGDEQFF. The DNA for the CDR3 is TGTGCCAGCAGTTCAGATGACAGGGAGGGCGATGAGCAGTTCTTC. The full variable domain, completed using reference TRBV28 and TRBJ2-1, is DVKVTQSSRYLVKRTGEKVFLECVQDMDHENMFWYRQDPGLGLRLIYFSYDVKMKEKGDIPEGYSVSREKKERFSLILESASTNQTSMYLCASSSDDREGDEQFFGPGTRLTVL.

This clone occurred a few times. CDR3 DNA: TGTGCCAGCAGTTTTCCTGGACAGACGGAGAGGGCTACGCAGTATTTT. Amino acid sequence: CASSFPGQTERATQYF. The genes are TRBV28 and TRBJ2-3, with a weak D call TRBD1 (6 bases). V lost 3 bases to trimming and J lost 8 bases, with 21 bases between them. The CDR3 spans 16 residues. Germline V lookup: CDR1 MDHEN, CDR2 SYDVKM.

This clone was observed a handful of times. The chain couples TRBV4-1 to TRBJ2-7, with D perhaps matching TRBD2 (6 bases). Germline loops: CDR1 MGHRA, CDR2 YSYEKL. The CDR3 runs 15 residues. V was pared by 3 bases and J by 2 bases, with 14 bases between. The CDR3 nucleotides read TGCGCCAGCAGCCAGTACCGGGACTCCGCCTACGAGCAGTACTTC. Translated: CASSQYRDSAYEQYF.

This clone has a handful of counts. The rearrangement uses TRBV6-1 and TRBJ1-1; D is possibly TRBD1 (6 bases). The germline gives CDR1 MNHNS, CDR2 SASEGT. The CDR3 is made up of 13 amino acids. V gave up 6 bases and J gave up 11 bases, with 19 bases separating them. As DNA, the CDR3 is TGTGCCAGCAGCCCTACCCTACAGGGCCGCGCTTTCTTT. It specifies CASSPTLQGRAFF.

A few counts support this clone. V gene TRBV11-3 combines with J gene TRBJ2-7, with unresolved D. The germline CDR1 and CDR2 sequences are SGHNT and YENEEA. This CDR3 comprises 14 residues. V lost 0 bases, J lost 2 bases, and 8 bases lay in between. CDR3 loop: CASSLDGGTYEQYF. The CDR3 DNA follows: TGTGCCAGCAGCTTAGATGGCGGTACCTACGAGCAGTACTTC.

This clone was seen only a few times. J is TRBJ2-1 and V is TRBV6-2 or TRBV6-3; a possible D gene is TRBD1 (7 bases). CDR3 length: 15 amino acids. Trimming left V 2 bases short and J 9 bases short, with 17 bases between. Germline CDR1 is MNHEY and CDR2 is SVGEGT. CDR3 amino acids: CASSYSRTGGGEQFF. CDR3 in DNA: TGTGCCAGCAGTTACAGTAGGACAGGAGGGGGTGAGCAGTTCTTC.

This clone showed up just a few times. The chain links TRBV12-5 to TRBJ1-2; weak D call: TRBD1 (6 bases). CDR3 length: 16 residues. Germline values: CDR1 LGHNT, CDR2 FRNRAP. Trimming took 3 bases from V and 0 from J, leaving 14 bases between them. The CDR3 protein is CASGFMGHQANYGYTF. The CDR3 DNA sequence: TGTGCTAGTGGTTTCATGGGACATCAAGCTAACTATGGCTACACCTTC.

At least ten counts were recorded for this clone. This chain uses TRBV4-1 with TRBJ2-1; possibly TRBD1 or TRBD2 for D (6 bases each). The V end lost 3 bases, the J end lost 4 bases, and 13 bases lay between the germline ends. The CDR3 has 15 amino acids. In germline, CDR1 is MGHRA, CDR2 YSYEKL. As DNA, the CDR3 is TGCGCCAGCAGCCAGACAGGCGGGACTTACAATGAGCAGTTCTTC. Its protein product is CASSQTGGTYNEQFF.

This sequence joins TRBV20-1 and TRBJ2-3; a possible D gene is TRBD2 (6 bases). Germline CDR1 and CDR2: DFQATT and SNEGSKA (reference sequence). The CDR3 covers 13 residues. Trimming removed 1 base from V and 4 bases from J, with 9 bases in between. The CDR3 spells CSARAGASDTQYF. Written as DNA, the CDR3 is TGCAGTGCTAGAGCGGGAGCGTCAGATACGCAGTATTTT.

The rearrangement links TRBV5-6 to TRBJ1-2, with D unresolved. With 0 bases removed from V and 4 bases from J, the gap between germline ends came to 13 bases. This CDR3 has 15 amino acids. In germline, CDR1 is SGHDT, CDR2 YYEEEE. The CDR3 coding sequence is TGTGCCAGCAGCTTGGTAGGGTCTGGCAGCTATGGCTACACCTTC. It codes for CASSLVGSGSYGYTF.